Listed below are T cell receptor beta chains from one sample, sequenced in a study of blood T cell repertoires in COVID-19. Data came from immunoSEQ multiplex PCR; TCRdb stores just in-frame clones and leaves some out. There are over 400,000 clones in the sample; about 89% occur only once, and less than 9% lies in the top ten. Sequencing used peripheral blood. The receptors were gathered from a woman in her fifties or sixties with COVID-19, enrolled during active disease. CDR3s include the opening cysteine and the closing phenylalanine or tryptophan. Each record gives: clone size, D gene, V gene, J gene, CDR3 protein, CDR3 DNA. The D gene is left open where the match is weak. Clone size appears in some rows only: once, few, many, or a class for an expanded clone.

size: -
D: -
V: TRBV7-9
J: TRBJ2-7
CDR3: CASTQDGTNPYEQYF
DNA: TGTGCCAGCACACAAGACGGGACAAACCCCTACGAGCAGTACTTC

size: once
D: -
V: TRBV5-1
J: TRBJ2-3
CDR3: CASSRDRTGNTQYF
DNA: TGCGCCAGCAGCCGGGATCGAACAGGGAATACGCAGTATTTT

size: -
D: -
V: TRBV2
J: TRBJ1-5
CDR3: CASSEGSAWGERGQHF
DNA: TGTGCCAGCAGTGAAGGCTCGGCGTGGGGGGAGCGAGGCCAGCATTTT

size: -
D: TRBD1
V: TRBV3-1/TRBV3-2
J: TRBJ1-6
CDR3: CASRKDRGTSSYNSPLHF
DNA: TGTGCCAGCAGAAAAGACAGGGGTACGAGCTCCTATAATTCACCCCTCCACTTT

size: -
D: -
V: TRBV5-8
J: TRBJ2-7
CDR3: CASSFRHPPWEQYF
DNA: TGTGCCAGCAGCTTCCGACACCCCCCTTGGGAGCAGTACTTC

size: -
D: -
V: TRBV7-9
J: TRBJ1-1
CDR3: CASSEQGSSTEAFF
DNA: TGTGCCAGCAGCGAGCAGGGGTCCTCAACTGAAGCTTTCTTT

size: -
D: TRBD1
V: TRBV18
J: TRBJ1-5
CDR3: CASSREVFATAGGQPQHF
DNA: TGTGCCAGCTCACGAGAAGTTTTCGCGACAGCAGGGGGTCAGCCCCAGCATTTT

size: -
D: -
V: TRBV9
J: TRBJ1-1
CDR3: CASSSRRDTEAFF
DNA: TGTGCCAGCAGCTCGAGACGGGACACTGAAGCTTTCTTT

size: -
D: -
V: TRBV28
J: TRBJ1-2
CDR3: CASSLFPGQTYGYTF
DNA: TGTGCCAGCAGTTTATTCCCGGGACAAACCTATGGCTACACCTTC

size: -
D: -
V: TRBV18
J: TRBJ1-2
CDR3: CASSPSGQSNYGYTF
DNA: TGTGCCAGCTCACCAAGTGGCCAGTCCAACTATGGCTACACCTTC

size: -
D: -
V: TRBV18
J: TRBJ2-7
CDR3: CASSKTGNPYEQYF
DNA: TGTGCCAGCTCAAAGACAGGAAACCCCTACGAGCAGTACTTC

size: -
D: TRBD2
V: TRBV5-4
J: TRBJ2-3
CDR3: CASSFLAGITDTQYF
DNA: TGTGCCAGCAGCTTTCTAGCGGGAATCACAGATACGCAGTATTTT

size: -
D: -
V: TRBV12-3/TRBV12-4
J: TRBJ1-1
CDR3: CASSLGRGEAFF
DNA: TGTGCCAGCAGTTTGGGGAGGGGTGAAGCTTTCTTT

size: -
D: TRBD2
V: TRBV19
J: TRBJ2-1
CDR3: CATDLSGGANNEQFF
DNA: TGTGCCACCGATCTTAGCGGGGGGGCAAACAATGAGCAGTTCTTC

size: -
D: -
V: TRBV2
J: TRBJ2-1
CDR3: CASRYTLGQYNEQFF
DNA: TGTGCCAGCAGGTACACCTTGGGGCAGTACAATGAGCAGTTCTTC

size: -
D: TRBD1
V: TRBV3-1/TRBV3-2
J: TRBJ2-5
CDR3: CASSPHGTEETQYF
DNA: TGTGCCAGCAGCCCCCACGGGACAGAAGAGACCCAGTACTTC

size: -
D: -
V: TRBV19
J: TRBJ1-5
CDR3: CASSSGGGLQPQHF
DNA: TGTGCCAGTAGTTCGGGGGGTGGGCTTCAGCCCCAGCATTTT

size: -
D: -
V: TRBV7-9
J: TRBJ1-5
CDR3: CASSRTGTSDGNQPQHF
DNA: TGTGCCAGCAGCCGAACCGGGACAAGTGACGGCAATCAGCCCCAGCATTTT

size: -
D: TRBD1
V: TRBV18
J: TRBJ1-2
CDR3: CASAGGSHYGYTF
DNA: TGTGCCAGCGCAGGGGGCAGTCACTATGGCTACACCTTC

size: -
D: -
V: TRBV9
J: TRBJ2-5
CDR3: CASSGGAKETQYF
DNA: TGTGCCAGCAGCGGTGGGGCAAAAGAGACCCAGTACTTC

size: -
D: -
V: TRBV6-1
J: TRBJ1-6
CDR3: CASSEMSSTPLHF
DNA: TGTGCCAGCAGTGAAATGTCATCCACACCCCTCCACTTT

size: -
D: -
V: TRBV15
J: TRBJ1-2
CDR3: CATSRSANYGYTF
DNA: TGTGCCACCAGCAGGAGCGCTAACTATGGCTACACCTTC

size: -
D: TRBD1
V: TRBV5-1
J: TRBJ1-5
CDR3: CASSFVQGEWDGNQPQHF
DNA: TGCGCCAGCAGCTTCGTCCAGGGGGAATGGGATGGCAATCAGCCCCAGCATTTT

size: -
D: TRBD1
V: TRBV6-6
J: TRBJ2-3
CDR3: CASSFGQGRTDTQYF
DNA: TGTGCCAGCAGTTTCGGACAGGGACGGACAGATACGCAGTATTTT

size: -
D: TRBD1
V: TRBV4-1
J: TRBJ1-5
CDR3: CASSQETGTGSHF
DNA: TGCGCCAGCAGCCAAGAAACGGGGACAGGGTCGCATTTT

size: few
D: -
V: TRBV5-3
J: TRBJ1-3
CDR3: CARSLKRTSGNTIYF
DNA: TGTGCCAGAAGCTTGAAACGGACTTCTGGAAACACCATATATTTT

size: -
D: -
V: TRBV19
J: TRBJ2-6
CDR3: CASSMQSVANVLTF
DNA: TGTGCCAGTAGTATGCAGTCTGTGGCCAACGTCCTGACTTTC

size: -
D: TRBD1
V: TRBV6-6
J: TRBJ1-3
CDR3: CASNQQGSGNTIYF
DNA: TGTGCCAGCAATCAACAGGGGTCTGGAAACACCATATATTTT

size: -
D: -
V: TRBV10-2
J: TRBJ1-2
CDR3: CASSLTGDYGYTF
DNA: TGCGCCAGCAGCTTGACAGGAGACTATGGCTACACCTTC

size: -
D: -
V: TRBV5-6
J: TRBJ1-2
CDR3: CASSLGENYGYTF
DNA: TGTGCCAGCAGCTTGGGGGAGAACTATGGCTACACCTTC

size: -
D: -
V: TRBV11-2
J: TRBJ2-3
CDR3: CASSLITGPTDTQYF
DNA: TGTGCCAGCAGCTTAATAACAGGACCCACAGATACGCAGTATTTT

size: -
D: -
V: TRBV6-5
J: TRBJ1-3
CDR3: CASVGAGNTIYF
DNA: TGTGCCAGCGTAGGGGCTGGAAACACCATATATTTT

size: -
D: TRBD1
V: TRBV7-9
J: TRBJ2-7
CDR3: CASSVTRDRSTYEQYF
DNA: TGTGCCAGCAGCGTGACCCGGGACAGGTCTACCTACGAGCAGTACTTC

size: -
D: TRBD2
V: TRBV5-1
J: TRBJ2-3
CDR3: CASSSLAGLRTDTQYF
DNA: TGCGCCAGCAGCTCTTTAGCGGGGCTGAGAACAGATACGCAGTATTTT

size: -
D: -
V: TRBV21-1
J: TRBJ1-1
CDR3: CASSKARDRSYVVRAFF
DNA: TGTGCCAGCAGCAAAGCGAGGGACAGGAGCTACGTCGTACGCGCTTTCTTT

size: -
D: TRBD1
V: TRBV6-5
J: TRBJ1-5
CDR3: CASSFSGQGYQPQHF
DNA: TGTGCCAGCAGTTTCTCGGGACAGGGCTATCAGCCCCAGCATTTT

size: -
D: -
V: TRBV14
J: TRBJ2-1
CDR3: CASSQATVYNEQFF
DNA: TGTGCCAGCAGCCAAGCGACAGTCTACAATGAGCAGTTCTTC

size: -
D: -
V: TRBV21-1
J: TRBJ2-4
CDR3: CASSGRDSTLRAFLAKNIQYF
DNA: TGTGCCAGCAGCGGCCGGGACAGCACTCTCAGAGCTTTTCTAGCCAAAAACATTCAGTACTTC

size: once
D: -
V: TRBV29-1
J: TRBJ1-1
CDR3: CSPRSVTGFSEAFF
DNA: TGCAGCCCTCGATCGGTAACAGGCTTCTCTGAAGCTTTCTTT

size: -
D: -
V: TRBV10-3
J: TRBJ1-2
CDR3: CAISPQNGGYTF
DNA: TGTGCCATCAGTCCCCAGAATGGCGGCTACACCTTC

size: -
D: TRBD1
V: TRBV6-5
J: TRBJ2-7
CDR3: CASSYLPGQGAHEQYF
DNA: TGTGCCAGCAGTTACTTACCGGGACAGGGGGCCCACGAGCAGTACTTC

size: -
D: -
V: TRBV6-5
J: TRBJ2-7
CDR3: CASSSLQGSSYEQYF
DNA: TGTGCCAGCAGTTCCTTACAGGGAAGCTCCTACGAGCAGTACTTC

size: -
D: -
V: TRBV5-1
J: TRBJ1-2
CDR3: CASSFQGDANYGYTF
DNA: TGCGCCAGCAGCTTTCAAGGAGACGCTAACTATGGCTACACCTTC

size: -
D: TRBD1
V: TRBV5-1
J: TRBJ2-1
CDR3: CASSSGQTYNEQFF
DNA: TGCGCCAGCAGCTCGGGACAGACCTACAATGAGCAGTTCTTC

size: -
D: TRBD1
V: TRBV3-1/TRBV3-2
J: TRBJ1-1
CDR3: CASSRAQGVSEAFF
DNA: TGTGCCAGCAGCCGAGCCCAGGGGGTAAGTGAAGCTTTCTTT

size: -
D: TRBD2
V: TRBV10-2
J: TRBJ2-3
CDR3: CASRGLADNTDTQYF
DNA: TGCGCCAGCAGGGGACTAGCGGATAACACAGATACGCAGTATTTT

size: -
D: -
V: TRBV6-5
J: TRBJ2-5
CDR3: CASSEQETQYF
DNA: TGTGCCAGCTCGGAGCAAGAGACCCAGTACTTC

size: -
D: TRBD1
V: TRBV3-1/TRBV3-2
J: TRBJ1-2
CDR3: CASRDSYSYGYTF
DNA: TGTGCCAGCCGGGACAGCTACTCCTATGGCTACACCTTC

size: -
D: -
V: TRBV18
J: TRBJ2-3
CDR3: CASSPSPSSTDTQYF
DNA: TGTGCCAGCTCACCATCCCCCAGTAGCACAGATACGCAGTATTTT

size: -
D: -
V: TRBV25-1
J: TRBJ1-1
CDR3: CASSAIQGSDTEAFF
DNA: TGTGCCAGCAGTGCGATCCAGGGGTCGGACACTGAAGCTTTCTTT

size: once
D: -
V: TRBV6-4
J: TRBJ1-1
CDR3: CASSEMSGQPYTEAFF
DNA: TGTGCCAGCAGTGAGATGAGCGGACAGCCCTACACTGAAGCTTTCTTT

size: few
D: -
V: TRBV7-8
J: TRBJ1-5
CDR3: CASSFSVLGNQPQHF
DNA: TGTGCCAGCAGCTTCTCAGTGCTGGGCAATCAGCCCCAGCATTTT

size: -
D: -
V: TRBV12-3/TRBV12-4
J: TRBJ1-2
CDR3: CASSLLGGGGYTF
DNA: TGTGCCAGCAGTTTATTGGGGGGAGGTGGCTACACCTTC

size: -
D: -
V: TRBV30
J: TRBJ1-2
CDR3: CAWSITGFLGRVVF
DNA: TGTGCCTGGAGTATCACGGGTTTTCTGGGTCGCGTTGTATTC

size: once
D: TRBD1
V: TRBV3-1/TRBV3-2
J: TRBJ1-6
CDR3: CASSQVRGRVSPLHF
DNA: TGTGCCAGCAGCCAAGTGAGGGGGCGCGTATCACCCCTCCACTTT

size: -
D: -
V: TRBV5-1
J: TRBJ2-2
CDR3: CASSLSSVGAGELFF
DNA: TGCGCCAGCAGCTTGTCTAGCGTGGGAGCCGGGGAGCTGTTTTTT